This paragraph covers one T cell receptor beta chain sequence. Its antigen is still unknown. The length of the CDR3 is 14 residues. Trimming removed 1 base at V and 5 bases at J, with 11 bases between. The germline V gene encodes CDR1 LGHDT and CDR2 YNNKEL (reference sequence). The sample is drawn from a study of human T cells and chemical hapten exposure. Study-level information: Sensitization used 2% DPC on around 2 cm by around 2 cm upper inner arm skin. Study conclusions and caveats: Expanded TCRs showed more large CDR3 clusters than pre-sensitization or healthy control sets.

The study's library attached unique molecular identifiers to single cDNA molecules. Using its own MiXCR run on the RACE reads, TCRdb lists one record per CDR3 protein. Seen here are a few hundred thousand distinct CDR3 sequences, about 8.6% observed once, and the top ten hold about 2.5%. The time point: pre-sensitization, week 0. Treatment denoted: therapeutic diphenylcyclopropenone sensitization with weekly scalp DPC. The donor pool consisted of alopecia patients aged 18 to 70 years, considered suitable for DPC. Sample: whole blood, taken in connection with sensitization to the hapten diphenylcyclopropenone (DPC). J is TRBJ1-1 and V is TRBV3-1; possibly TRBD1 for D (5 bases). This TCR was sampled from a woman aged 40 to 49 with alopecia areata. Some clones in this sample may be carry-over from other donors' samples. The CDR3: CASSQVGERTEAFF. CDR3 bases: TGTGCCAGCAGCCAAGTGGGGGAACGGACTGAAGCTTTCTTT.